This TCR beta chain was sequenced for a study of T cells after yellow fever vaccination. CDR3 length: 15 amino acids. Germline CDR1 KGHDR, CDR2 SFDVKD. J gave up 2 bases and V 7 bases, and 10 bases lay outside the gene matches. Only a few counts were recorded for this clonotype. Via MiXCR, TCRdb re-called the 5' RACE reads, giving one row per CDR3 protein. This sample has 25,000 to 30,000 distinct CDR3 sequences, with 6.3% found just once. The sequences come from PBMCs, either bulk or a sorted T-cell subset (CD4+, CD8+, memory, or dextramer-sorted; not recorded which), collected on the day of the yellow fever booster vaccination. This sequence was found in a man aged 25 to 40 who received the YFV17D yellow fever vaccine. The V and J genes are TRBV24-1 and TRBJ2-7; TRBD1 agrees at 7 bases. CDR3 bases: TGTGCCACCAGAAGACCGGACAGGCAGACCTACGAGCAGTACTTC. This gives the protein CATRRPDRQTYEQYF.